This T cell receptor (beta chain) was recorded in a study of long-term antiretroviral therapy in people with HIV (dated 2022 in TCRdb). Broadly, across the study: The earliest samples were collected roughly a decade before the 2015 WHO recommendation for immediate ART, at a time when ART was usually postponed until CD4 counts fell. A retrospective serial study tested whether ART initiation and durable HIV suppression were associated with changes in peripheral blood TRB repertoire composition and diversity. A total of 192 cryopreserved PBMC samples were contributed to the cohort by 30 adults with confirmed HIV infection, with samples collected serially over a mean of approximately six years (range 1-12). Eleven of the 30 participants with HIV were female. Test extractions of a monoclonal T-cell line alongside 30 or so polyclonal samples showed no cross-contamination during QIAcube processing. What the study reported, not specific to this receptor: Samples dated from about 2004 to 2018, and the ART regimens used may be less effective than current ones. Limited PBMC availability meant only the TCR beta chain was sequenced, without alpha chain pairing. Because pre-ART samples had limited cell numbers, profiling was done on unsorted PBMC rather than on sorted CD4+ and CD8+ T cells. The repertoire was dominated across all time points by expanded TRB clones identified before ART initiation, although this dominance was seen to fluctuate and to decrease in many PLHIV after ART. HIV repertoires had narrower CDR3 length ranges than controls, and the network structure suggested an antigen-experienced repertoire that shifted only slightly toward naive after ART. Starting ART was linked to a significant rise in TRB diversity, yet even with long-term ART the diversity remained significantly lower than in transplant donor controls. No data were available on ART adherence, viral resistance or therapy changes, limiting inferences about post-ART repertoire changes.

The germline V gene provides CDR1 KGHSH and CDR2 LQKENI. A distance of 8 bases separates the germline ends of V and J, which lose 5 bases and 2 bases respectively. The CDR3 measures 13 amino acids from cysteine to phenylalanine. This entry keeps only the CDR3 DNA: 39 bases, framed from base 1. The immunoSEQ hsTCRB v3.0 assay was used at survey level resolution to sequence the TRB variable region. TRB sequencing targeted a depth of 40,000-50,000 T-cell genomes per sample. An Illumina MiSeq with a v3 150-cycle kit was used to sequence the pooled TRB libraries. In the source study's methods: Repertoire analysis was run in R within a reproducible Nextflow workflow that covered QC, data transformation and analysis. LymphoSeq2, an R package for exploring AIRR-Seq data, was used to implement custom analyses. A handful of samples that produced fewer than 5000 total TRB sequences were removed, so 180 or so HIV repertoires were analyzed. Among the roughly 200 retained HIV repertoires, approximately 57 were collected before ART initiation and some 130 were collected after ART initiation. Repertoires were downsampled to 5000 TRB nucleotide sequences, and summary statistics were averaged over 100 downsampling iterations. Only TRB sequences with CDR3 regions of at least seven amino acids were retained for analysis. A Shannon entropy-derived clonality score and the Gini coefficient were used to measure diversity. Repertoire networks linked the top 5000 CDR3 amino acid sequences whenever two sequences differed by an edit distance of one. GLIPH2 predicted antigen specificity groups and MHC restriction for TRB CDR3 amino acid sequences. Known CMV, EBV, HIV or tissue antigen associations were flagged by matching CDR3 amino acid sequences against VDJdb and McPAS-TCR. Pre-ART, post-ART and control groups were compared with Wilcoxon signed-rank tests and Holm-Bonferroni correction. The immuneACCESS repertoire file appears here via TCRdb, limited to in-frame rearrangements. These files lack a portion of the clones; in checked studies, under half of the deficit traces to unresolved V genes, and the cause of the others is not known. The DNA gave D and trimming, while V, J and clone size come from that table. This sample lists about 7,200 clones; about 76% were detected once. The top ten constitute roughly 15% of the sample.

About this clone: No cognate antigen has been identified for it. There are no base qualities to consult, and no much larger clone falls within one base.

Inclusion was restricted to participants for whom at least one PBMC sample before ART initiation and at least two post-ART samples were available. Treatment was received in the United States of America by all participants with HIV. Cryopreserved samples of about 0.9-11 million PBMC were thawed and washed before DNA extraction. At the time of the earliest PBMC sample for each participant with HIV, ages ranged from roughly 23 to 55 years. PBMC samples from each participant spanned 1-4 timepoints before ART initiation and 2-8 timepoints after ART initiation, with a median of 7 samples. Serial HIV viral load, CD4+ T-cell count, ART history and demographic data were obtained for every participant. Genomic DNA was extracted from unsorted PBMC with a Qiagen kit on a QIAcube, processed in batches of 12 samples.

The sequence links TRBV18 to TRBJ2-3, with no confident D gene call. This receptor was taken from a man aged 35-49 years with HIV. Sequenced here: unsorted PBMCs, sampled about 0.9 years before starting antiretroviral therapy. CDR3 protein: CASSSGHTDTQYF. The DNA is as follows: TGTGCCAGCTCAAGTGGCCACACAGATACGCAGTATTTT.